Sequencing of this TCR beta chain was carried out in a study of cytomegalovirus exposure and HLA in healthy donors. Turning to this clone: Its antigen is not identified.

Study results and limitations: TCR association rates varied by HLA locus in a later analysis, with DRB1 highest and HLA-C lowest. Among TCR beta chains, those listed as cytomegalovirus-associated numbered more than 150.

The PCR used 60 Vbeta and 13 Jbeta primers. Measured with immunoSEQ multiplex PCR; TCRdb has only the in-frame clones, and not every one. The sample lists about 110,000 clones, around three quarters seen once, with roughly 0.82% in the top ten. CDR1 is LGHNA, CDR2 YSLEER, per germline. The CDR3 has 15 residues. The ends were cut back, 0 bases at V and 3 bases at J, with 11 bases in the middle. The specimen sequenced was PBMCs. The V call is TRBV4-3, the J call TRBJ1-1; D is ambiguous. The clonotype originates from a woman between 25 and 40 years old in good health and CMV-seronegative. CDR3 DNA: TGCGCCAGCAGCCAAGAATTAGTCGGGTACACTGAAGCTTTCTTT. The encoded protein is CASSQELVGYTEAFF.